The 11 T cell receptor beta chains presented below share a single source sample, sequenced in a study of radiotherapy plus CTLA-4 blockade in lung cancer. This table comes from immunoSEQ multiplex PCR, and its TCRdb copy is limited to in-frame clones, with some not included. The data show roughly 54,000 clones, about four fifths seen once. The sample was peripheral blood, taken from a patient treated with radiotherapy plus ipilimumab. The receptors stem from a human donor with non-small cell lung cancer whose response to radiotherapy plus ipilimumab could not be evaluated.

A single count supports this clone. The chain carries TRBV4-2 and TRBJ1-2, with no clear D. V lost 1 base, J lost 3 bases, and 6 bases lay in between. In germline, CDR1 is LGHNA, CDR2 YNFKEQ. The CDR3 has 13 amino acids. For the CDR3, the DNA is TGTGCCAGCAGCCAAGGTCTCGACTATGGCTACACCTTC. Translated: CASSQGLDYGYTF.

This sequence joins TRBV6-6 and TRBJ2-3; D unresolved. The V gene lost 0 bases and the J gene lost 9 bases, with 10 bases spanning the gap. CDR3 length: 13 residues. Germline CDR1 and CDR2: MNHNY and SVGAGI (reference sequence). For the CDR3, the DNA is TGTGCCAGCAGTTACTCGGAGACCCAAACGCAGTATTTT. As protein: CASSYSETQTQYF.

This chain connects TRBV4-3 to TRBJ2-3, with TRBD1 as a possible D gene (7 bases). CDR1 is LGHNA, CDR2 YSLEER, per germline. CDR3 length: 16 amino acids. Trimming shortened V by 0 bases and J by 6 bases, and 16 bases separated the two germline ends. Here the CDR3 reads CASSQDPTGAGDTQYF. The CDR3 DNA sequence: TGCGCCAGCAGCCAAGATCCAACAGGGGCGGGGGATACGCAGTATTTT.

The rearrangement links TRBV4-3 to TRBJ1-2, with D possibly matching TRBD1 (6 bases). V was pared by 0 bases and J by 8 bases, with 19 bases between. CDR1 and CDR2 (germline): LGHNA, YSLEER. CDR3 length equals 16 residues. The chain's CDR3 is CASSQDMKAGEHGYTF. The CDR3 nucleotides are TGCGCCAGCAGCCAAGATATGAAAGCAGGGGAACACGGCTACACCTTC.

The count of this clone is one. The CDR3 region is CASSPTGAYEQYF. Written as DNA, the CDR3 is TGTGCCAGCAGCCCGACGGGTGCCTACGAGCAGTACTTC. The rearrangement uses TRBV7-9 and TRBJ2-7; D not resolved. The CDR3 runs to 13 residues. Germline CDR1 reads SEHNR; CDR2 reads FQNEAQ (reference sequence). Trimming took 5 bases from V and 2 from J, leaving 10 bases between them.

V gene TRBV28 combines with J gene TRBJ2-2, with TRBD1 matching over 9 bases. Germline V gene data show CDR1 as MDHEN and CDR2 as SYDVKM. This CDR3 region has 15 residues. After removal of 6 bases from V and 0 bases from J, the junction contained 2 bases not matched to a gene. The CDR3 here is CASRRDRANTGELFF. Here the CDR3 DNA reads TGTGCCAGCAGACGGGACAGGGCGAACACCGGGGAGCTGTTTTTT.

The sample holds a few counts of this clone. The genes are TRBV4-1 and TRBJ2-3; 9 nucleotides agree with TRBD2. V lost 0 bases to trimming and J lost 3 bases; unmatched junction nucleotides: 4. The CDR3 has 16 amino acids. Germline CDR1 is MGHRA and CDR2 is YSYEKL. The DNA for the CDR3 is TGCGCCAGCAGCCAAGAGGGACTAGCAAGAACAGATACGCAGTATTTT. The encoded protein is CASSQEGLARTDTQYF.

This chain links TRBV5-3 with TRBJ2-1, with 7 bases aligning to TRBD1. TRBV5-3 is an open reading frame, and its role is uncertain. J gave up 4 bases and V 1 base, and 14 bases lay outside the gene matches. This CDR3 has 18 amino acids. CDR3 nucleotides: TGTGCCAGAAGCTTGAATGGGGACAGAAACCCTAATTACAATGAGCAGTTCTTC. It encodes CARSLNGDRNPNYNEQFF.

The genes are TRBV9 and TRBJ2-7; the match to TRBD2 covers 8 bases. The V segment lost 3 bases and the J segment 6 bases; nucleotides outside the gene matches: 11. This CDR3 contains 15 residues. Germline V gene data show CDR1 as SGDLS and CDR2 as YYNGEE. The CDR3 bases are TGTGCCAGCAGCGCCTCGGGAGGGCCACAGGGCGAGCAGTACTTC. This codes for CASSASGGPQGEQYF.

The rearrangement uses TRBV28 and TRBJ2-4; 8 bases match TRBD2. V dropped 5 bases and J dropped 0; count of bases not matched to a gene: 0. Germline CDR1 MDHEN, CDR2 SYDVKM. The CDR3 runs 14 residues. In nucleotides, the CDR3 is TGTGCCAGCAGTCTAGCGGGAGCCAAAAACATTCAGTACTTC. Its translation is CASSLAGAKNIQYF.

The count of this clone is one. The CDR3 spells CASSQESGFNTGELFF. DNA of the CDR3: TGCGCCAGCAGCCAAGAGAGCGGCTTCAACACCGGGGAGCTGTTTTTT. The chain couples TRBV4-3 to TRBJ2-2, with D possibly being TRBD2 (5 bases). The CDR3 is 16 amino acids. The ends were cut back, 0 bases at V and 2 bases at J, with 10 bases in the middle. The germline gives CDR1 LGHNA, CDR2 YSLEER.